This T cell receptor (beta chain) was recovered during a study of T cell repertoires in cytomegalovirus infection. TCRdb fed the reads into MiXCR, producing one record per CDR3 protein. The table lists approximately 500,000 distinct CDR3 sequences, 15% to 20% of them singletons. Germline V lookup: CDR1 SGHTA, CDR2 FQGNSA. V dropped 5 bases and J dropped 16 bases, with 21 bases sitting between them. The CDR3 length is 13 residues. The table lists this clonotype with many counts. The source of this sequence is a human donor in good health (CMV status not recorded). Some clones in this sample may be carry-over from other donors' samples. The genes are TRBV7-2 and TRBJ2-4; D is unresolved. The sequenced material came from CD8+ T cells from PBMCs. The CDR3 bases are TGTGCCAGCAGCCTACGTTCGGGCCGCTCCCAATACTTC. Amino acid sequence: CASSLRSGRSQYF.